What follows are 15 T cell receptor beta chains derived from one specimen sequenced in a study of human T cells and chemical hapten exposure. TCRdb reprocessed the RACE reads via MiXCR and lists one record per CDR3 protein. The sample yields about 190,000 distinct CDR3 sequences, around 25% seen once. Stated time point: patch test 3, about 24 weeks after DPC sensitization. The treatment denotes: therapeutic diphenylcyclopropenone sensitization with weekly scalp DPC. This specimen consisted of whole blood, obtained in connection with sensitization to the hapten diphenylcyclopropenone (DPC). The receptors stem from a woman aged 40 to 50 with alopecia areata. Some clones in this sample may be carry-over from other donors' samples.

The chain couples TRBV24-1 to TRBJ2-1, with TRBD1 as a possible D gene (8 bases). Germline V CDR1 and CDR2: KGHDR, SFDVKD. V shed 2 bases and J shed 5 bases, with 18 bases lying between them. There are 17 residues in the CDR3. This CDR3 is CATSDSLRQGTNNEQFF. The CDR3 DNA follows: TGTGCCACCAGTGATTCCCTCCGACAGGGGACTAACAATGAGCAGTTCTTC.

This clonotype was detected many times. This sequence joins TRBV6-6 and TRBJ2-7, with 8 bases aligning to TRBD1. Germline V gene sequence: CDR1 MNHNY, CDR2 SVGAGI (reference sequence). The junction had 3 bases not matched to a gene; V was cut back by 6 bases and J by 2 bases. The CDR3 is 13 amino acids. The CDR3 sequence is CASRATGAYEQYF. For the CDR3, the DNA is TGTGCCAGCAGAGCGACAGGGGCCTACGAGCAGTACTTC.

The chain links TRBV7-2 to TRBJ2-5, with 11 nucleotides matching TRBD2. CDR1 and CDR2 from the germline V gene are SGHTA and FQGNSA. The CDR3 consists of 16 residues. The V segment lost 5 bases and the J segment 5 bases; nucleotides outside the gene matches: 10. CDR3 in DNA: TGTGCCAGCAGCCCCGGGACTAGCGGTCCGCATGAGACCCAGTACTTC. This encodes CASSPGTSGPHETQYF.

This clonotype showed up just once. The chain carries TRBV6-2 or TRBV6-3 and TRBJ2-7, with 9 bases fitting TRBD1. Germline CDR1 is MNHEY and CDR2 is SVGEGT. With V trimmed by 6 bases and J by 5 bases, 11 bases remained unmatched. CDR3 length: 15 amino acids. The CDR3 coding sequence is TGTGCCAGCAGACCCCGGGACAGGGTCATTCACGAGCAGTACTTC. Translating gives CASRPRDRVIHEQYF.

This clonotype was counted only a few times. A junction boundary mismatches the germline segment, possibly from a read error. The chain uses TRBV4-2 and TRBJ1-2, with D maybe TRBD1 (5 bases). Germline CDR1 reads LGHNA; CDR2 reads YNFKEQ. CDR3 length: 15 amino acids. In DNA form, the CDR3 reads TGTGTCAGCAGCCAAGAGGTAACAGGCCTCCAGCGCTACACCTTC. Amino acid sequence: CVSSQEVTGLQRYTF.

V gene TRBV11-1 combines with J gene TRBJ2-1; D gene unclear. The CDR3 is 14 amino acids. CDR1 is SGHAT and CDR2 is FQDESV in the germline V gene (reference sequence). V shed 1 base and J shed 4 bases, with 8 bases lying between them. The CDR3 DNA follows: TGTGCCAGCAGCTTAGATCCCCAGTACAATGAGCAGTTCTTC. This sequence encodes CASSLDPQYNEQFF. The full variable domain, completed using reference TRBV11-1 and TRBJ2-1, is EAEVAQSPRYKITEKSQAVAFWCDPISGHATLYWYRQILGQGPELLVQFQDESVVDDSQLPKDRFSAERLKGVDSTLKIQPAELGDSAMYLCASSLDPQYNEQFFGPGTRLTVL.

This clonotype came up a few times. The V call is TRBV28, the J call TRBJ2-7, with TRBD1 matching over 8 bases. Germline values: CDR1 MDHEN, CDR2 SYDVKM. V lost 8 bases to trimming and J lost 6 bases; unmatched junction nucleotides: 12. The CDR3 sequence is 14 residues long. CDR3 DNA sequence: TGTGCCAGCTGGGAGAGACAGGGGTCGGCCGAGCAGTACTTC. It specifies CASWERQGSAEQYF.

This rearrangement joins TRBV6-2 or TRBV6-3 to TRBJ2-2; 10 bases match TRBD2. V was pared by 6 bases and J by 3 bases, with 10 bases of the junction left unmatched. This CDR3 has 17 residues. In germline, CDR1 is MNHEY, CDR2 SVGEGT. CDR3: CASRSRSSGSYTGELFF. The CDR3 DNA reads as TGTGCCAGCAGATCCCGGTCTAGCGGGAGCTACACCGGGGAGCTGTTTTTT.

In this sample, this clonotype turned up a few times. V gene TRBV4-2 combines with J gene TRBJ1-2; D remains unclear. V lost 0 bases and J 8 bases, leaving 19 bases between the germline ends. The V gene's germline CDR1 is LGHNA and CDR2 YNFKEQ. The CDR3 has 16 amino acids. CDR3 sequence reads: CASSQDPGGARGGYTF. The DNA of the CDR3 is TGTGCCAGCAGCCAAGATCCGGGCGGAGCCCGAGGGGGCTACACCTTC.

This clonotype was counted between two and nine times. V is TRBV2 and J is TRBJ2-7; a weak D match, TRBD2 (6 bases). There are 12 residues in the CDR3. V lost 7 bases and J lost 7, with 14 bases in between. Germline V gives CDR1 SNHLY, CDR2 FYNNEI. DNA for the CDR3: TGTGCCAGCAAAAGTGGGGGGAATGAGCAGTACTTC. Its protein is CASKSGGNEQYF.

The J gene is TRBJ2-3, the V gene TRBV4-3, with no clear D. The germline V and J ends were trimmed by 0 bases and 3 bases, with 16 bases remaining between them. The CDR3 extends over 17 amino acids. Germline CDR1 reads LGHNA; CDR2 reads YSLEER. CDR3 region: CASSQEFTRFRTDTQYF. For the CDR3, the DNA is TGCGCCAGCAGCCAAGAATTCACACGATTTAGAACAGATACGCAGTATTTT.

This clonotype was counted between two and nine times. The J gene is TRBJ2-3, the V gene TRBV28, with D tentatively TRBD2 (5 bases). CDR1 and CDR2 (germline): MDHEN, SYDVKM. V lost 7 bases and J lost 0, with 8 bases in between. The CDR3 is 13 amino acids. CDR3 sequence reads: CASNPGSTDTQYF. CDR3 bases: TGTGCCAGCAACCCGGGAAGCACAGATACGCAGTATTTT.

This chain links TRBV7-2 with TRBJ1-6; TRBD1 agrees at 9 bases. From germline, CDR1 is SGHTA and CDR2 FQGNSA. The CDR3 runs to 15 residues. J gave up 14 bases and V 4 bases, and 12 bases lay outside the gene matches. The CDR3 protein is CASSSRQGWDRALHF. The CDR3 DNA reads TGTGCCAGCAGCTCAAGACAGGGTTGGGACAGGGCCCTCCACTTT.

The chain links TRBV7-9 to TRBJ1-1; D remains unclear. V lost 5 bases to trimming and J lost 1 base, with 5 bases between them. The CDR3 spans 12 residues. CDR1 and CDR2 (germline): SEHNR, FQNEAQ (reference sequence). DNA for the CDR3: TGTGCCAGCAGCCGCCGGAACACTGAAGCTTTCTTT. This codes for CASSRRNTEAFF.

This clonotype has more than one count but fewer than ten. V and J are TRBV29-1 and TRBJ2-1; no reliable D call. The CDR3 has 11 residues. Trimming pared 5 bases from V and 6 bases from J, leaving 8 bases between. Per the germline V gene, CDR1 is SQVTM and CDR2 is ANQGSEA. The DNA for the CDR3 is TGCAGCGTTCAATATCTCAATGAGCAGTTCTTC. Protein product: CSVQYLNEQFF.